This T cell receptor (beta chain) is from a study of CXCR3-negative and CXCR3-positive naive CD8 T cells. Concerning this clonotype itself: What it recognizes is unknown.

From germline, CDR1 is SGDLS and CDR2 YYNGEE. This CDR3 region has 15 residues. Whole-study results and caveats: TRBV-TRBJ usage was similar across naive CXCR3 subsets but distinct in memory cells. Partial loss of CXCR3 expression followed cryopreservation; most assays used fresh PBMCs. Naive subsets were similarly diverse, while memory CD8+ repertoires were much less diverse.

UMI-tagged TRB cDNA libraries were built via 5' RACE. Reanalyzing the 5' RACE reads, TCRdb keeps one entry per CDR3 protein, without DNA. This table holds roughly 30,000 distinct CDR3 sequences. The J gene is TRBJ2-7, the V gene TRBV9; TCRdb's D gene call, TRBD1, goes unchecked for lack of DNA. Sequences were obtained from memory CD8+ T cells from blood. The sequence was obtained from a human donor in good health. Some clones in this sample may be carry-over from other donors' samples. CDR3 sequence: CASSVGTGSSYEQYF.